What follows is one T cell receptor beta chain and its context. V dropped 4 bases and J dropped 4 bases, with 14 bases sitting between them. This CDR3 has 13 amino acids. Per germline, CDR1 SQVTM and CDR2 ANQGSEA. Among all donors, each was a healthy Caucasian. The record originates from a study of identical twins. TCRdb re-called the 5' RACE reads through MiXCR, storing one row per CDR3 protein. The table includes 700,000 or so distinct CDR3 sequences, less than 25% detected once. This same sample was also taken into another study, of T cells expressing NK-cell markers. That paper notes: Sorted CD3+CD56+NKG2C+, CD3+CD56+NKG2C- and CD3+CD56-NKG2C+ T cells supplied TCR beta repertoires. The dominant NKG2C+ clonotypes represented about 1.0-8% of CD8+ T cells in six or seven donors.

The receptor was derived from a woman in her late teens or twenties in good health. Sequenced sample: PBMCs. The chain uses TRBV29-1 and TRBJ2-7; D possibly corresponds to TRBD1 (5 bases). In DNA, the CDR3 is TGCAGCGTTGGAGTCAGCCACAGGTACGAGCAGTACTTC. Amino acid sequence: CSVGVSHRYEQYF.